A single sample is the source of the 22 T cell receptor beta chains below, sequenced in a study of T cell responses to AZD1222 COVID-19 vaccine. Only in-frame clones appear in the TCRdb table, and some are missing; sequencing was by immunoSEQ multiplex PCR. The sample has around 150,000 clones; 94% are singletons. Sequencing was performed on peripheral blood, taken on day 0 of AZD1222 vaccination. All receptors come from an adult in good health.

The chain uses TRBV7-2 and TRBJ2-5; D may be TRBD1 or TRBD2 (5 bases each). The V end was cut by 5 bases, the J end by 5 bases, with 18 bases between. The CDR3 has 15 amino acids. CDR1 is SGHTA, CDR2 FQGNSA, per germline. The CDR3 DNA sequence: TGTGCCAGCAGCATACCGGGACCCAGGTCGGAGACCCAGTACTTC. It codes for CASSIPGPRSETQYF.

The chain uses TRBV2 and TRBJ2-2; 12 bases agree with TRBD2. Germline values: CDR1 SNHLY, CDR2 FYNNEI. There are 16 residues in the CDR3. V was pared by 8 bases and J by 6 bases, with 10 bases of the junction left unmatched. CDR3 sequence: CASLVGLAGGAGELFF. For the CDR3, the DNA is TGTGCCAGCCTCGTGGGGCTAGCGGGAGGGGCCGGGGAGCTGTTTTTT.

This clone was found once. The chain couples TRBV6-5 to TRBJ2-7; 8 bases line up with TRBD1. This CDR3 contains 14 residues. With V trimmed by 2 bases and J by 3 bases, 3 bases remained unmatched. Germline V CDR1 and CDR2: MNHEY, SVGAGI. CDR3 sequence reads: CASSYGQGGYEQYF. The CDR3 DNA is TGTGCCAGCAGTTACGGACAGGGAGGCTACGAGCAGTACTTC.

The chain carries TRBV15 and TRBJ2-3; D is ambiguous. There are 14 residues in the CDR3. CDR1 and CDR2 from the germline V gene are LNHNV and YYDKDF (reference sequence). V lost 0 bases to trimming and J lost 4 bases, with 8 bases between them. The CDR3 is CATSREGEPDTQYF. Written as DNA, the CDR3 is TGTGCCACCAGCAGAGAAGGTGAGCCAGATACGCAGTATTTT.

This clone was seen more than once but under ten times. The chain joins TRBV18 to TRBJ1-5; 9 bases align to TRBD1. V trimming: 4 bases; J trimming: 4 bases; junction bases outside the gene matches: 5. There are 15 residues in the CDR3. Germline assignment: CDR1 KGHSH and CDR2 LQKENI. CDR3 sequence (DNA): TGTGCCAGCTCACTCCAAGGGACAGGGAATCAGCCCCAGCATTTT. This encodes CASSLQGTGNQPQHF.

The CDR3 protein is CASALSNQPQHF. The CDR3 DNA reads as TGTGCCAGCGCGTTAAGCAATCAGCCCCAGCATTTT. This rearrangement joins TRBV7-9 to TRBJ1-5, with D hard to call. Trimming took 8 bases from V and 1 from J, leaving 6 bases between them. The CDR3 has 12 amino acids. Germline CDR1 SEHNR, CDR2 FQNEAQ (reference sequence).

The rearrangement joins TRBV6-5 to TRBJ2-2; the match to TRBD1 covers 7 bases. Germline V gene data show CDR1 as MNHEY and CDR2 as SVGAGI. Unmatched junction bases numbered 11, after V lost 7 bases and J lost 6 bases. CDR3 length equals 15 residues. Here the CDR3 DNA reads TGTGCCAGCAACACGGGACAGTACGAGGCCGGGGAGCTGTTTTTT. Translated: CASNTGQYEAGELFF.

The count of this clone is one. The gene calls are TRBV5-1 and TRBJ1-1; the D is unclear. This CDR3 is built from 13 residues. V lost 0 bases and J 8 bases, leaving 11 bases between the germline ends. Germline V gives CDR1 SGHRS, CDR2 YFSETQ. The CDR3 is CASSLVRAGEAFF. The CDR3 DNA is TGCGCCAGCAGCTTGGTCCGAGCGGGGGAAGCTTTCTTT.

The chain recombines TRBV4-1 with TRBJ1-5; D gene unclear. V lost 4 bases and J 5 bases, leaving 12 bases between the germline ends. This CDR3 contains 14 residues. Germline assignment: CDR1 MGHRA and CDR2 YSYEKL. CDR3 in DNA: TGCGCCAGCAGCCTCGGGCCTGCGGATCAGCCCCAGCATTTT. Translated, it gives CASSLGPADQPQHF.

The rearrangement uses TRBV18 and TRBJ1-5; the D gene is possibly TRBD1 (6 bases). This CDR3 has 13 amino acids. Trimming left V 6 bases short and J 6 bases short, with 12 bases between. Germline V gives CDR1 KGHSH, CDR2 LQKENI. The CDR3 sequence: CASSNREGQPQHF. CDR3 coding DNA: TGTGCCAGCTCCAACAGGGAGGGTCAGCCCCAGCATTTT.

In its sample, this clone was seen once. CDR3 in DNA: TGTGCCAGCAGTTTATCCTGCTTAGGCTACACCTTC. It is translated as CASSLSCLGYTF. The rearrangement links TRBV27 to TRBJ1-2; D remains unclear. Looked up from germline, CDR1 is MNHEY and CDR2 is SMNVEV (reference sequence). The CDR3 contains 12 residues. Deletions cut 0 bases from V and 8 bases from J, with 7 bases between.

The chain is built from TRBV28 and TRBJ1-5; D uncertain. The CDR3 spans 12 residues. With 4 bases removed from V and 4 bases from J, the gap between germline ends came to 5 bases. Germline V gene data show CDR1 as MDHEN and CDR2 as SYDVKM. CDR3 sequence: CASSSRNQPQHF. In nucleotides, the CDR3 is TGTGCCAGCAGTTCCAGAAATCAGCCCCAGCATTTT.

In DNA, the CDR3 is TGTGCCAGCAGCTCCTTGACAGGGGGCGACTACAATGAGCAGTTCTTC. Translating gives CASSSLTGGDYNEQFF. The rearrangement links TRBV7-9 to TRBJ2-1; TRBD1 matches at 10 bases. Germline V gene lookup returns CDR1 SEHNR and CDR2 FQNEAQ (reference sequence). There are 16 residues in the CDR3. The V and J ends lost 4 bases and 3 bases, in that order; junction bases with no gene match: 6.

The J gene is TRBJ1-5, the V gene TRBV15; D possibly corresponds to TRBD1 (6 bases). This CDR3 is built from 15 residues. Germline V gene lookup returns CDR1 LNHNV and CDR2 YYDKDF (reference sequence). Trimming removed 0 bases at V and 6 bases at J, with 12 bases between. The CDR3 sequence is CATSRDRGGGQPQHF. The CDR3 bases are TGTGCCACCAGCAGAGATAGAGGGGGAGGTCAGCCCCAGCATTTT.

V usage is TRBV9 and J usage is TRBJ2-7; 10 positions match TRBD1. The CDR3 is made up of 15 amino acids. The J segment lost 5 bases and the V segment lost 2 bases, leaving 7 bases of the junction unmatched. The germline gives CDR1 SGDLS, CDR2 YYNGEE. CDR3 DNA sequence: TGTGCCAGCAGCGTGGGGACAGGGGAAGTGGACGAGCAGTACTTC. Translation: CASSVGTGEVDEQYF.

This chain joins TRBV3-1 (or the pseudogene TRBV3-2) and TRBJ1-5, with 12 bases matching TRBD1. V dropped 4 bases and J dropped 6; count of bases not matched to a gene: 10. Germline-derived CDR1 and CDR2 are LGHDT and YNNKEL (reference sequence). The CDR3 length is 17 residues. The CDR3 here is CASSLSTGTGGSQPQHF. CDR3 sequence (DNA): TGTGCCAGCAGCCTTAGTACCGGGACAGGGGGCAGTCAGCCCCAGCATTTT.

The genes are TRBV5-6 and TRBJ2-3; 8 bases are a match to TRBD2. V trimming: 4 bases; J trimming: 1 base; junction bases outside the gene matches: 5. Germline loops: CDR1 SGHDT, CDR2 YYEEEE. The CDR3 runs to 15 residues. Here the CDR3 reads CASSGGLGGTDTQYF. The CDR3 DNA sequence: TGTGCCAGCAGCGGGGGACTAGGAGGCACAGATACGCAGTATTTT.

The chain has TRBV7-8 and TRBJ2-4; unclear D gene. The V end was cut by 1 base, the J end by 2 bases, with 9 bases between. The CDR3 extends over 15 amino acids. Germline lookup yields CDR1 SGHVS and CDR2 FQNEAQ. DNA of the CDR3: TGTGCCAGCAGCTTAGATGGGGTCTCCAAAAACATTCAGTACTTC. This sequence encodes CASSLDGVSKNIQYF.

This clone was seen a handful of times. V gene TRBV24-1 combines with J gene TRBJ2-7, with D hard to call. Germline CDR1 KGHDR, CDR2 SFDVKD. The CDR3 loop spans 13 amino acids. Trimming cost V 3 bases and J 5 bases, with 10 bases left between them. CDR3 in DNA: TGTGCCACCAGTGATCCTTTACAGAACGAGCAGTACTTC. Translating gives CATSDPLQNEQYF.

This chain joins TRBV7-9 and TRBJ1-1; D possibly corresponds to TRBD1 (6 bases). This CDR3 has 12 residues. Germline values: CDR1 SEHNR, CDR2 FQNEAQ (reference sequence). Between the trimmed V and J ends, which lost 7 bases and 8 bases, there was a span of 14 bases. In DNA, the CDR3 is TGTGCCAGCAATTGGGCCGGGACAGAAGCTTTCTTT. Translation gives CASNWAGTEAFF.

CDR3 region: CASSSRLAGSNTGELFF. The CDR3 coding sequence is TGCGCCAGCAGCTCCAGACTAGCGGGGTCGAACACCGGGGAGCTGTTTTTT. J is TRBJ2-2 and V is TRBV5-1, with 11 positions matching TRBD2. After removal of 3 bases from V and 0 bases from J, the junction contained 4 bases not matched to a gene. Germline assignment: CDR1 SGHRS and CDR2 YFSETQ. The CDR3 runs 17 residues.

The V and J genes are TRBV5-5 and TRBJ1-1; D remains ambiguous. Germline CDR1 reads SGHKS; CDR2 reads YYEKEE (reference sequence). V was clipped by 4 bases and J by 0 bases, with 13 bases between them. CDR3 length equals 15 residues. CDR3 nucleotide sequence: TGTGCCAGCAGCCTAGGCCAGATCATGAACACTGAAGCTTTCTTT. Its translation: CASSLGQIMNTEAFF. The whole variable domain, remainder taken from reference TRBV5-5 and TRBJ1-1, is DAGVTQSPTHLIKTRGQQVTLRCSPISGHKSVSWYQQVLGQGPQFIFQYYEKEERGRGNFPDRFSARQFPNYSSELNVNALLLGDSALYLCASSLGQIMNTEAFFGQGTRLTVV.